The clone carrying this T cell receptor beta chain is judged medium-sized. The data originate from a study of PD-1 blockade in mismatch repair-deficient tumors. For the study at large: Patients had approximately 13 mismatch repair-deficient cancer types, all previously treated and progressing.

Repertoires were generated with immunoSEQ multiplex PCR, while TCRdb's copy carries only in-frame clones and drops some. The profile shows around 30,000 clones, over 80% of them singletons. CDR1 and CDR2 (germline): MGHRA, YSYEKL. Trimming left V 0 bases short and J 9 bases short, with 17 bases between. This CDR3 comprises 16 residues. The sequence derives from an adult with mismatch repair-deficient cancer. The chain is built from TRBV4-1 and TRBJ2-2, with D uncertain. The starting material was PBMCs, obtained less than 7 weeks after starting pembrolizumab. CDR3: CASSQERGALVRELFF. The CDR3 DNA reads as TGCGCCAGCAGCCAAGAGCGCGGAGCTTTAGTCCGGGAGCTGTTTTTT.